A single sample gave rise to the 17 T cell receptor beta chains below, sequenced in a study of T cell responses to AZD1222 COVID-19 vaccine. Generated by immunoSEQ multiplex PCR, the TCRdb table keeps only in-frame clones and is missing some. Among 45,000 to 55,000 clones listed, about 88% were seen once. The sequencing used peripheral blood, collected on day 0 of AZD1222 vaccination. These receptors came from an adult in good health.

The rearrangement joins TRBV18 to TRBJ1-4; D is unclear. The CDR3 covers 14 residues. V dropped 4 bases and J dropped 5 bases, with 11 bases sitting between them. Germline values: CDR1 KGHSH, CDR2 LQKENI. In DNA form, the CDR3 reads TGTGCCAGCTCACTATCGAGCCTCAATGAAAAACTGTTTTTT. It specifies CASSLSSLNEKLFF.

This clone was observed once. J is TRBJ2-3 and V is TRBV5-1, with no clear D. CDR1 SGHRS and CDR2 YFSETQ come from the germline V gene. V dropped 2 bases and J dropped 1 base, with 8 bases sitting between them. CDR3 length: 14 residues. The CDR3 region has the DNA TGCGCCAGCAGCTTCCGGGCTGGCACAGATACGCAGTATTTT. The encoded protein is CASSFRAGTDTQYF.

The chain combines TRBV3-1 (or the pseudogene TRBV3-2) with TRBJ2-7; weak D call: TRBD2 (5 bases). The CDR3 extends over 12 amino acids. Per the germline V gene, CDR1 is LGHDT and CDR2 is YNNKEL (reference sequence). V lost 5 bases to trimming and J lost 3 bases, with 8 bases between them. CDR3 loop: CASSSSLYEQYF. The CDR3 nucleotides are TGTGCCAGCAGCTCTAGCCTCTACGAGCAGTACTTC.

The rearrangement links TRBV9 to TRBJ1-6, with a tentative D call TRBD1 (5 bases). Germline lookup yields CDR1 SGDLS and CDR2 YYNGEE. The CDR3 extends over 16 amino acids. Trimming cost V 4 bases and J 6 bases, with 17 bases left between them. In DNA form, the CDR3 reads TGTGCCAGCAGCACCACCTCCGGGGGGGGTAATTCACCCCTCCACTTT. It is translated as CASSTTSGGGNSPLHF. The full variable domain, with the rest looked up from reference TRBV9 and TRBJ1-6, is DSGVTQTPKHLITATGQRVTLRCSPRSGDLSVYWYQQSLDQGLQFLIQYYNGEERAKGNILERFSAQQFPDLHSELNLSSLELGDSALYFCASSTTSGGGNSPLHFGNGTRLTVT.

This chain connects TRBV7-6 to TRBJ2-1; no firm D call. The germline V gene has CDR1 SGHVS and CDR2 FNYEAQ. This CDR3 comprises 15 residues. V lost 0 bases and J lost 4, with 10 bases in between. The CDR3 protein is CASSLAVPPYNEQFF. The CDR3, as DNA: TGTGCCAGCAGCTTAGCAGTCCCTCCGTACAATGAGCAGTTCTTC.

This chain uses TRBV6-5 with TRBJ1-2; D not certain. The CDR3 runs to 15 residues. CDR1 is MNHEY and CDR2 is SVGAGI in the germline V gene. Trimming stripped 6 bases from V and 5 bases from J, with 19 bases between. The CDR3 DNA sequence: TGTGCCAGCAGGTCCCCTCTCGACGGGAAATATGGCTACACCTTC. Translation gives CASRSPLDGKYGYTF.

The chain has TRBV28 and TRBJ2-2; maybe TRBD2 (7 bases). V lost 7 bases to trimming and J lost 4 bases, with 16 bases between them. CDR1 and CDR2 from the germline V gene are MDHEN and SYDVKM. CDR3 size: 15 residues. The DNA of the CDR3 is TGTGCCAGCACCTCGGGGGGCCTCGGCACCGGGGAGCTGTTTTTT. Translating gives CASTSGGLGTGELFF. The full variable domain, completed using reference TRBV28 and TRBJ2-2, is DVKVTQSSRYLVKRTGEKVFLECVQDMDHENMFWYRQDPGLGLRLIYFSYDVKMKEKGDIPEGYSVSREKKERFSLILESASTNQTSMYLCASTSGGLGTGELFFGEGSRLTVL.

V gene TRBV5-4 combines with J gene TRBJ1-2, with 9 nucleotides matching TRBD1. The V gene's germline CDR1 is SGHNT and CDR2 YYREEE (reference sequence). There are 16 residues in the CDR3. Unmatched junction bases numbered 8, after V lost 1 base and J lost 4 bases. In DNA form, the CDR3 reads TGTGCCAGCAGCTTGAACAGGGGGCGCGGGTCCTATGGCTACACCTTC. Its protein is CASSLNRGRGSYGYTF.

For the CDR3, the DNA is TGTGCCAGCAGCATAAAAGGGGACACTGAAGCTTTCTTT. This translates into CASSIKGDTEAFF. The chain is built from TRBV9 and TRBJ1-1; D is perhaps TRBD1 (5 bases). The CDR3 is made up of 13 amino acids. Deletions cut 4 bases from V and 3 bases from J, with 10 bases between. Per germline, CDR1 SGDLS and CDR2 YYNGEE.

The rearrangement joins TRBV27 to TRBJ2-2; 8 nucleotides agree with TRBD2. The CDR3 has 14 residues. Trimming cost V 7 bases and J 7 bases; bases outside gene matches: 8. CDR1 is MNHEY and CDR2 is SMNVEV in the germline V gene (reference sequence). CDR3 sequence reads: CASKPGGPNGELFF. DNA for the CDR3: TGTGCCAGCAAACCGGGAGGGCCTAACGGGGAGCTGTTTTTT.

The rearrangement joins TRBV6-6 to TRBJ1-1, with 8 bases aligning to TRBD1. The CDR3 is 16 residues long. Germline V gene lookup returns CDR1 MNHNY and CDR2 SVGAGI (reference sequence). V was pared by 5 bases and J by 0 bases, with 8 bases of the junction left unmatched. For the CDR3, the DNA is TGTGCCAGCAGTCAGGACAGGGTCGGCATGAACACTGAAGCTTTCTTT. It codes for CASSQDRVGMNTEAFF.

This rearrangement joins TRBV5-1 to TRBJ2-5, with D perhaps given as TRBD1 or TRBD2 (6 bases each). CDR3 length: 13 residues. CDR1 and CDR2 from the germline V gene are SGHRS and YFSETQ. Trimming stripped 3 bases from V and 7 bases from J, with 13 bases between. The CDR3 is CASSSEGGGTQYF. CDR3 DNA: TGCGCCAGCAGCTCGGAGGGGGGCGGGACCCAGTACTTC. Full variable domain (remainder filled in from reference TRBV5-1 and TRBJ2-5): KAGVTQTPRYLIKTRGQQVTLSCSPISGHRSVSWYQQTPGQGLQFLFEYFSETQRNKGNFPGRFSGRQFSNSRSEMNVSTLELGDSALYLCASSSEGGGTQYFGPGTRLLVL.

The chain links TRBV11-3 to TRBJ2-2; 8 bases match TRBD1. J gave up 2 bases and V 3 bases, and 8 bases lay outside the gene matches. CDR3 length: 17 amino acids. CDR1 SGHNT and CDR2 YENEEA come from the germline V gene. DNA for the CDR3: TGTGCCAGCAGCTTTGACTTTACAGGGGGTAACACCGGGGAGCTGTTTTTT. Residues: CASSFDFTGGNTGELFF.

V gene TRBV7-2 combines with J gene TRBJ2-7; TRBD1 might be the D (6 bases). The germline V gene encodes CDR1 SGHTA and CDR2 FQGNSA. CDR3 length equals 14 residues. V was shortened by 1 base and J by 7 bases, with 14 bases between the two germline ends. CDR3 sequence reads: CASSLDRARREQYF. The CDR3 DNA sequence: TGTGCCAGCAGCTTAGACAGGGCTAGGAGAGAGCAGTACTTC.

The chain links TRBV11-1 to TRBJ1-1; D gene ambiguous. This CDR3 is 15 amino acids long. CDR1 is SGHAT, CDR2 FQDESV, per germline (reference sequence). V lost 1 base and J lost 1, with 10 bases in between. The chain's CDR3 is CASSLEVSENTEAFF. The CDR3 nucleotides are TGTGCCAGCAGCTTAGAGGTATCGGAGAACACTGAAGCTTTCTTT.

Notes on this clone: Compared with germline, one end of the junction differs, possibly owing to a read error. The V call is TRBV29-1, the J call TRBJ2-7, with TRBD2 matching 9 bases. CDR1 SQVTM and CDR2 ANQGSEA come from the germline V gene. The CDR3 has 13 residues. The CDR3 spells CSVEGGRASEQYF. The DNA for the CDR3 is TGCAGCGTCGAAGGCGGGAGGGCCTCCGAGCAGTACTTC.

This chain links TRBV27 with TRBJ1-5; TRBD1 agrees at 8 bases. The CDR3 runs to 15 residues. With 5 bases clipped from V and 3 bases from J, the junction kept 6 bases outside the gene matches. Germline assignment: CDR1 MNHEY and CDR2 SMNVEV (reference sequence). The CDR3: CASSPQGVANQPQHF. In DNA, the CDR3 is TGTGCCAGCAGTCCACAGGGGGTGGCCAATCAGCCCCAGCATTTT.